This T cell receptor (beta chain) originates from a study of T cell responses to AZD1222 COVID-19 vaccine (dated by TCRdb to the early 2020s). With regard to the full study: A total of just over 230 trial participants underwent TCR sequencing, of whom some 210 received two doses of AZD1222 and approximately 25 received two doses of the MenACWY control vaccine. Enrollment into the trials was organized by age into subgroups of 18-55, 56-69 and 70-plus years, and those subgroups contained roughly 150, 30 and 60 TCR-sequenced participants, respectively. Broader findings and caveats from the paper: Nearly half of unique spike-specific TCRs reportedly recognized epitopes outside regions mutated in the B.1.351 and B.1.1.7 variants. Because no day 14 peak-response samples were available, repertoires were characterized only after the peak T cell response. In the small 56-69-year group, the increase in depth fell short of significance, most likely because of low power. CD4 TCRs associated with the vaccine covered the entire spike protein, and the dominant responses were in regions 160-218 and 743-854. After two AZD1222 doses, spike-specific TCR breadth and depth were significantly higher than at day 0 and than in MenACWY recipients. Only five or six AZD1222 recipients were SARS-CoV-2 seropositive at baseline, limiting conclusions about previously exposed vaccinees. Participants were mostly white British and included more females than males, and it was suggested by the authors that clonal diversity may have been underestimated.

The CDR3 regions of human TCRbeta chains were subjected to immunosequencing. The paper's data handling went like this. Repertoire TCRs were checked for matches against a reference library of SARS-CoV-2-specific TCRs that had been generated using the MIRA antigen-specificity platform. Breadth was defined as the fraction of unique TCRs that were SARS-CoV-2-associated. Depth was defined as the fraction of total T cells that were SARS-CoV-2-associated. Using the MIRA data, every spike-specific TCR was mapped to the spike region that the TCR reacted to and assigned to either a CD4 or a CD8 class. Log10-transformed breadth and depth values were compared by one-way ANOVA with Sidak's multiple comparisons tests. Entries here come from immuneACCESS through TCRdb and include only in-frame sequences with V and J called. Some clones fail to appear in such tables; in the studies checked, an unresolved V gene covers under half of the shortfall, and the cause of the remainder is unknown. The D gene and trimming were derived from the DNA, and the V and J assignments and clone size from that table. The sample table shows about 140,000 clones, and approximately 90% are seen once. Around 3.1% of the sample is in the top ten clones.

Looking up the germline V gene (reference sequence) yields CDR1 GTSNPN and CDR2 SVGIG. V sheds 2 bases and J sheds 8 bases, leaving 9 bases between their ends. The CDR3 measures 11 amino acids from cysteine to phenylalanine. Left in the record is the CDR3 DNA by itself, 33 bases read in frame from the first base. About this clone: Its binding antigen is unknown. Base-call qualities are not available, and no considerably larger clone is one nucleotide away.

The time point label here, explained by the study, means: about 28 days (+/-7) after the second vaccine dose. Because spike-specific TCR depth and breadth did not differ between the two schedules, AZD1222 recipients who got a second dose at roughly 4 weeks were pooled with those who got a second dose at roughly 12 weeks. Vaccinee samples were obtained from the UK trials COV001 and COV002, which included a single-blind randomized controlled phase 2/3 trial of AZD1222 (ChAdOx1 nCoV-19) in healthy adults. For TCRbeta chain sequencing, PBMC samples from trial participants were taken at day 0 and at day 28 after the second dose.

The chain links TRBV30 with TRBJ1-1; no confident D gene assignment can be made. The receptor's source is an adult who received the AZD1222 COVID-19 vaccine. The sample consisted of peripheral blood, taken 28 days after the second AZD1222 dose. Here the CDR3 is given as CAWSSAYEAFF. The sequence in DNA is TGTGCCTGGAGTTCAGCCTACGAAGCTTTCTTT. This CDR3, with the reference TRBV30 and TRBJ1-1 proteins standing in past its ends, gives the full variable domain SQTIHQWPATLVQPVGSPLSLECTVEGTSNPNLYWYRQAAGRGLQLLFYSVGIGQISSEVPQNLSASRPQDRQFILSSKKLLLSDSGFYLCAWSSAYEAFFGQGTRLTVV.